Listed here are 2 T cell receptor beta chains from one sample, sequenced in a study of blood T cell repertoires in COVID-19. Assay used: immunoSEQ multiplex PCR; TCRdb lists only in-frame clones, some missing. The sample shows over 14,000 clones, roughly 90% of them seen only once. The sequencing input was peripheral blood. Receptors were obtained from a human donor in a cohort sampled during active COVID-19.

This chain uses TRBV6-2 or TRBV6-3 with TRBJ1-1; D is undetermined. The germline V gene encodes CDR1 MNHEY and CDR2 SVGEGT. The CDR3 runs 11 residues. V lost 2 bases, J lost 7 bases, and 5 bases lay in between. CDR3 region: CASSYPFEAFF. CDR3 DNA: TGTGCCAGCAGTTACCCCTTTGAAGCTTTCTTT.

This sequence joins TRBV11-2 and TRBJ1-5; no clear D gene. The CDR3 covers 14 residues. Deletions cut 3 bases from V and 2 bases from J, with 8 bases between. Germline CDR1 is SGHAT and CDR2 is FQNNGV. The CDR3 loop is CASSFSEGNQPQHF. CDR3 coding DNA: TGTGCCAGCAGCTTTTCAGAGGGCAATCAGCCCCAGCATTTT.